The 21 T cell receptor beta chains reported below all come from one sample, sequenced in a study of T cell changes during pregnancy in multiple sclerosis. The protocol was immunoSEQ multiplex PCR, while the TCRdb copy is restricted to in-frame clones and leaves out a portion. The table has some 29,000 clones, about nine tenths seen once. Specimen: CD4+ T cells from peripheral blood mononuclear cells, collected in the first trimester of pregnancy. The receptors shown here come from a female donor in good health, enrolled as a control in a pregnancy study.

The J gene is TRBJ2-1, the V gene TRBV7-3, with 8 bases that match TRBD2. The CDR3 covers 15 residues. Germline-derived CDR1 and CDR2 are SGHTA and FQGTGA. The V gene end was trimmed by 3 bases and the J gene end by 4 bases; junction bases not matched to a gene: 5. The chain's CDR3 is CASSFGLAGYNEQFF. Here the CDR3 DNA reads TGTGCCAGCAGCTTCGGGCTAGCGGGTTACAATGAGCAGTTCTTC.

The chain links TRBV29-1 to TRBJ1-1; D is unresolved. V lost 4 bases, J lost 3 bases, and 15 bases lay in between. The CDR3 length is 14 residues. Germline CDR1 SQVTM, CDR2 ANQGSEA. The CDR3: CSVGSRLRDTEAFF. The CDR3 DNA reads TGCAGCGTTGGGTCGAGGCTGAGGGACACTGAAGCTTTCTTT.

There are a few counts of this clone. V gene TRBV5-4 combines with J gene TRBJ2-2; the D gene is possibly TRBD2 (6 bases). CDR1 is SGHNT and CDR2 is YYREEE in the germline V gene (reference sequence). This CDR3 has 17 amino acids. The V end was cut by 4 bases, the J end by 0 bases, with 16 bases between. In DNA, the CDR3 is TGTGCCAGCAGCCTGGGCGGGGTAGTAGCGAACACCGGGGAGCTGTTTTTT. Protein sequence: CASSLGGVVANTGELFF.

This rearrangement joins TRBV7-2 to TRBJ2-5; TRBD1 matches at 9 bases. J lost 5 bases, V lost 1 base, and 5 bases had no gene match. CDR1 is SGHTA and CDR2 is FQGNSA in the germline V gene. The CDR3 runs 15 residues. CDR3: CASSLGDRDSETQYF. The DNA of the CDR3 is TGTGCCAGCAGCTTAGGGGACAGGGACTCGGAGACCCAGTACTTC. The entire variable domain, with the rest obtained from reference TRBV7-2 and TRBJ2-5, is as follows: GAGVSQSPSNKVTEKGKDVELRCDPISGHTALYWYRQSLGQGLEFLIYFQGNSAPDKSGLPSDRFSAERTGGSVSTLTIQRTQQEDSAVYLCASSLGDRDSETQYFGPGTRLLVL.

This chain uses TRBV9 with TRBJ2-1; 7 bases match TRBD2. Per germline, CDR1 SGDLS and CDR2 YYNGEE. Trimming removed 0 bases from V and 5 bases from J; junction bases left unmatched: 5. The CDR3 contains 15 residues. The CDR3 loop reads CASSVGNSGHNEQFF. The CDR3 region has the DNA TGTGCCAGCAGCGTAGGTAATAGCGGGCACAATGAGCAGTTCTTC.

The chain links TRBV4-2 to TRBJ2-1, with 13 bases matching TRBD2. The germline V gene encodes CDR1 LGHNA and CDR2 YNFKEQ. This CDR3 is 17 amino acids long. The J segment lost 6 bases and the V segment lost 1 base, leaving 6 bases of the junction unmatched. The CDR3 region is CASSQGPGLAGLNEQFF. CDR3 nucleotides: TGTGCCAGCAGCCAAGGCCCGGGACTAGCGGGACTCAATGAGCAGTTCTTC.

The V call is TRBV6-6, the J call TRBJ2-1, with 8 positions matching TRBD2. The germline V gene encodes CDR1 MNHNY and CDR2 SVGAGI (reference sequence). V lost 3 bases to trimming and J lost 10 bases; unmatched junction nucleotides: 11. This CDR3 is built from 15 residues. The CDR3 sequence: CASSYGSGSMGEQFF. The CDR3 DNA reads TGTGCCAGCAGTTATGGAAGCGGGAGTATGGGCGAGCAGTTCTTC.

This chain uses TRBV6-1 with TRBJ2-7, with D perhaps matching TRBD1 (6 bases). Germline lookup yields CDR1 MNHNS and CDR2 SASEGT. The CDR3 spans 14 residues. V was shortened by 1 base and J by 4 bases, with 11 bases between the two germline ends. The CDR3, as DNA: TGTGCCAGCAGTGAAGACAGGGTATGGTACGAGCAGTACTTC. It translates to CASSEDRVWYEQYF.

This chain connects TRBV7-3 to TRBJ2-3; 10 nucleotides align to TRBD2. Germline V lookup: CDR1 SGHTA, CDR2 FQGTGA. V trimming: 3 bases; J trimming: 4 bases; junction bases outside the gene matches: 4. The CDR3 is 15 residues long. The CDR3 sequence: CASSFQAGGSDTQYF. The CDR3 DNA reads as TGTGCCAGCAGCTTTCAAGCGGGAGGGTCAGATACGCAGTATTTT.

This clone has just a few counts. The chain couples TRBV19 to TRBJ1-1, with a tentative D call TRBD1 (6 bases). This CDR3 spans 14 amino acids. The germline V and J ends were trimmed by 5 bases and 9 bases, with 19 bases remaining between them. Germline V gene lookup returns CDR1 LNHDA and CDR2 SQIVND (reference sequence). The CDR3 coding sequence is TGTGCCAGTAGTGAGGGCAGGGGAAATGGGAAAGCTTTCTTT. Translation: CASSEGRGNGKAFF.

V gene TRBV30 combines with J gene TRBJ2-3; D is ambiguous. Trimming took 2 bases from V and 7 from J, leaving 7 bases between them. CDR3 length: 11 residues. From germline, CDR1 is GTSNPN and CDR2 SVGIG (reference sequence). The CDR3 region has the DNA TGTGCCTGGAGTCTGAGTTATACGCAGTATTTT. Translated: CAWSLSYTQYF.

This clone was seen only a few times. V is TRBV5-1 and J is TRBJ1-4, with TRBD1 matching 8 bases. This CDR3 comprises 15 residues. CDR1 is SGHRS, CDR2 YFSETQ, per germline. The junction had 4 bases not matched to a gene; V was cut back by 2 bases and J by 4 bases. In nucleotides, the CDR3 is TGCGCCAGCAGCTTAGGAGGACAGGGTAATGAAAAACTGTTTTTT. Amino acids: CASSLGGQGNEKLFF.

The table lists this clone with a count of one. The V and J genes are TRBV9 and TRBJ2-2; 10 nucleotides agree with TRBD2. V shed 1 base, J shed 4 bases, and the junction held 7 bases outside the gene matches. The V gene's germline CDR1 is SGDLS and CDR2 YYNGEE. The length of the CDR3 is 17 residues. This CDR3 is CASSVQPLAGLTGELFF. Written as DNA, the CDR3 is TGTGCCAGCAGCGTACAACCACTAGCGGGGCTCACCGGGGAGCTGTTTTTT.

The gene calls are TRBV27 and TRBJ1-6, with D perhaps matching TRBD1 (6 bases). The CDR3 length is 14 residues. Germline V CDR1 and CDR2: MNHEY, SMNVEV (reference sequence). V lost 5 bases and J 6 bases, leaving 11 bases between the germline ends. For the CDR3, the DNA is TGTGCCAGCAGTCCCACAGGGAGTAATTCACCCCTCCACTTT. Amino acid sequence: CASSPTGSNSPLHF.

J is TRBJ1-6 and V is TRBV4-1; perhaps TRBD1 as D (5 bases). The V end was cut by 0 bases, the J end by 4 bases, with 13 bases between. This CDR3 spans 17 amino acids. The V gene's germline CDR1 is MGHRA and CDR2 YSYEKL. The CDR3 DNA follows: TGCGCCAGCAGCCAAGATTCGGACACAGTTTATAATTCACCCCTCCACTTT. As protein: CASSQDSDTVYNSPLHF.

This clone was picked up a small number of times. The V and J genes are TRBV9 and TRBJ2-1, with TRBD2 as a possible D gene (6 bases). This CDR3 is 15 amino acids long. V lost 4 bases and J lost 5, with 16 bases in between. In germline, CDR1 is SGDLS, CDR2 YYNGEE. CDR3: CASSPPGLANNEQFF. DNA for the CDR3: TGTGCCAGCAGCCCTCCGGGACTCGCCAACAATGAGCAGTTCTTC.

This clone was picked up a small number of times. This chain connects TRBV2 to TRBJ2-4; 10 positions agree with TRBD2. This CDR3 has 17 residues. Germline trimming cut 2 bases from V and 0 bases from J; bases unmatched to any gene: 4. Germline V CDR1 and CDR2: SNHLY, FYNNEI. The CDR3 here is CASSERVAGGAKNIQYF. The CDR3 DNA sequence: TGTGCCAGCAGTGAAAGGGTAGCGGGGGGAGCCAAAAACATTCAGTACTTC.

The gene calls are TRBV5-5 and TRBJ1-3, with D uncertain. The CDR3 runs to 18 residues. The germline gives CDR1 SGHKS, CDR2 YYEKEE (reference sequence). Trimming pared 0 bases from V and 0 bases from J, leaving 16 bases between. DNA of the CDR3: TGTGCCAGCAGCTTGGAGCCCCCTAACAGATTCTCTGGAAACACCATATATTTT. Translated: CASSLEPPNRFSGNTIYF.

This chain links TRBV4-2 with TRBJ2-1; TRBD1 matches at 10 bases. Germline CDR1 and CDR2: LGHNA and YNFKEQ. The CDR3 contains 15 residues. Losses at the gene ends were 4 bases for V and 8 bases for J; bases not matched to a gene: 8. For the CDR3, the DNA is TGTGCCAGCAGCCCGGGGACAGGGGCGGGAGATGAGCAGTTCTTC. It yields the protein CASSPGTGAGDEQFF.

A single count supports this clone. The CDR3 DNA sequence: TGTGCCAGCAGTCCGAGGACTAGCGGATACACAGATACGCAGTATTTT. It yields the protein CASSPRTSGYTDTQYF. V usage is TRBV27 and J usage is TRBJ2-3, with 10 bases that match TRBD2. In germline, CDR1 is MNHEY, CDR2 SMNVEV (reference sequence). The CDR3 is made up of 16 amino acids. Losses at the gene ends were 5 bases for V and 2 bases for J; bases not matched to a gene: 7.

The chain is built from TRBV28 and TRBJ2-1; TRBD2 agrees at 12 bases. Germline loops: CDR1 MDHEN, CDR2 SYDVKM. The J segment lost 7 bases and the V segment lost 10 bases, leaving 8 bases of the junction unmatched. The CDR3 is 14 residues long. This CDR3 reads CATFTSGRRNEQFF. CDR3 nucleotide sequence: TGTGCCACCTTTACTAGCGGGAGGCGTAATGAGCAGTTCTTC.